This T cell receptor beta chain was recovered during a study of shared T cell receptors in the human thymus. The table came from immunoSEQ multiplex PCR; TCRdb's copy has only in-frame clones and leaves some out. This table has hundreds of thousands of clones, approximately 80% appearing once. V lost 1 base and J lost 10, with 16 bases in between. Germline assignment: CDR1 SGHNT and CDR2 YYREEE (reference sequence). The CDR3 totals 14 residues. The same data also went into a second study, on human thymus T cells. This second study says: Thymic samples were excised during corrective heart operations.

Sample: thymocytes. The clonotype was recovered from a boy under two years old with a congenital heart defect. This chain links TRBV5-4 with TRBJ2-3; a weak D match, TRBD2 (6 bases). For the CDR3, the DNA is TGTGCCAGCAGCTTGACAGGAGCCGGGGGTGCGCAGTATTTT. It codes for CASSLTGAGGAQYF.